This T cell receptor beta chain was identified during a study of Ad26.COV2.S vaccination and SARS-CoV-2 variants. As for the study in general: Recipients of Ad26.COV2.S got it intramuscularly, once or twice 56 days apart.

As to treatment: approximately 18 received Ad26.COV2.S at low or high dose, single or two shots; about 5 received placebo; per-sample allocation not given. Sampling took place 63 days after the first vaccine or placebo injection. As its vector, the vaccine had Ad26, which expressed Wuhan-strain SARS-CoV-2 spike. Only in-frame clones appear in the TCRdb table, and some are missing; sequencing was by immunoSEQ multiplex PCR. The sample yields fewer than 400,000 clones, 89% seen once. CDR3 length: 15 residues. Per the germline V gene, CDR1 is MDHEN and CDR2 is SYDVKM. V dropped 3 bases and J dropped 6; count of bases not matched to a gene: 4.

Sequencing used peripheral blood, obtained in a trial of Ad26.COV2.S vaccine versus placebo. The TCR originated in a person between 18 and 65 years old who received the Ad26.COV2.S COVID-19 vaccine or a placebo. This chain links TRBV28 with TRBJ2-1, with 11 positions matching TRBD2. Here the CDR3 reads CASSFWTSGSNEQFF. The CDR3 DNA reads TGTGCCAGCAGTTTCTGGACTAGCGGGTCCAATGAGCAGTTCTTC.